Below are 5 T cell receptor beta chains sequenced from a single sample in a study of CDR3 diversity in severe acne. Via MiXCR, TCRdb re-called the PCR reads, giving one row per CDR3 protein. The data contain around 100,000 distinct CDR3 sequences, 51% of them singletons. The sample comprised blood. These receptors were obtained from a male donor with acne.

The chain carries TRBV5-1 and TRBJ1-2, with D unclear. V lost 1 base and J 8 bases, leaving 12 bases between the germline ends. Germline lookup yields CDR1 SGHRS and CDR2 YFSETQ. The CDR3 is 13 residues long. Here the CDR3 DNA reads TGCGCCAGCAGCTTGAGCTGGGCCCACGGCTACACCTTC. It specifies CASSLSWAHGYTF.

This clonotype came up many times. This chain connects TRBV20-1 to TRBJ2-3; D unresolved. The germline CDR1 and CDR2 sequences are DFQATT and SNEGSKA (reference sequence). V gave up 0 bases and J gave up 5 bases, with 6 bases separating them. This CDR3 is 12 amino acids long. The CDR3 DNA reads TGCAGTGCTAGAGATCAGCTAGATACGCAGTATTTT. It specifies CSARDQLDTQYF.

The table lists this clonotype with many counts. The V and J genes are TRBV27 and TRBJ2-7, with 7 bases lining up with TRBD2. The CDR3 runs to 15 residues. Germline lookup yields CDR1 MNHEY and CDR2 SMNVEV (reference sequence). V was clipped by 5 bases and J by 6 bases; unmatched bases: 13. CDR3 sequence reads: CASSPYSGGSGEQYF. Written as DNA, the CDR3 is TGTGCCAGCAGTCCTTACAGTGGCGGGAGTGGCGAGCAGTACTTC.

V usage is TRBV6-6 and J usage is TRBJ1-1, with no clear D. The germline gives CDR1 MNHNY, CDR2 SVGAGI (reference sequence). V was pared by 11 bases and J by 3 bases, with 16 bases between. The CDR3 totals 13 residues. This CDR3 reads CAGLGRSDTEAFF. The CDR3 nucleotides read TGTGCCGGCCTAGGGCGGAGCGACACTGAAGCTTTCTTT.

This clonotype was counted ten times or more. V usage is TRBV5-8 and J usage is TRBJ1-6; D remains unclear. V was clipped by 1 base and J by 0 bases, with 14 bases between them. Per germline, CDR1 SGHTS and CDR2 YDEGEE. This CDR3 has 18 residues. In DNA form, the CDR3 reads TGTGCCAGCAGCTTGAGTGTAGGGTTAAGCTCCTATAATTCACCCCTCCACTTT. Amino acid sequence: CASSLSVGLSSYNSPLHF.